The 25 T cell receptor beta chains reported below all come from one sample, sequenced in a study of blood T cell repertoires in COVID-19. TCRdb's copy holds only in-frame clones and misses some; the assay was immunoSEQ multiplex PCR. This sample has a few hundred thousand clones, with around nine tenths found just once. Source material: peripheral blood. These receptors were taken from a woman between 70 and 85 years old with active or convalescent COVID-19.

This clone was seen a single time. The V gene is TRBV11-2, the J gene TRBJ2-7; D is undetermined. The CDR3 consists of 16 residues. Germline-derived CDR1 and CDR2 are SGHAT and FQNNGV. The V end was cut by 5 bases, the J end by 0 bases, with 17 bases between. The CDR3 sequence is CASSDPQRQSSYEQYF. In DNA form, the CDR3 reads TGTGCCAGCAGCGACCCTCAAAGACAAAGCTCCTACGAGCAGTACTTC.

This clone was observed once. CDR3 DNA: TGTGCCAGCAGCGTAGCCGGGACTCCTCGAGAGACCCAGTACTTC. Protein: CASSVAGTPRETQYF. The chain recombines TRBV9 with TRBJ2-5, with D tentatively TRBD2 (6 bases). V was shortened by 0 bases and J by 4 bases, with 13 bases between the two germline ends. Per the germline V gene, CDR1 is SGDLS and CDR2 is YYNGEE. The CDR3 consists of 15 residues.

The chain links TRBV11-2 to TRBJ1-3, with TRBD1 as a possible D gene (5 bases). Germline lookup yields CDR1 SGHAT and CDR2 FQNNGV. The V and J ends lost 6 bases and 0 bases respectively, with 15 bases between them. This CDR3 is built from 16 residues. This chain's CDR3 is CASRSYWGPSGNTIYF. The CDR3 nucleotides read TGTGCCAGCAGGTCTTATTGGGGCCCCTCTGGAAACACCATATATTTT. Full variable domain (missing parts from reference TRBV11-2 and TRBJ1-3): EAGVAQSPRYKIIEKRQSVAFWCNPISGHATLYWYQQILGQGPKLLIQFQNNGVVDDSQLPKDRFSAERLKGVDSTLKIQPAKLEDSAVYLCASRSYWGPSGNTIYFGEGSWLTVV.

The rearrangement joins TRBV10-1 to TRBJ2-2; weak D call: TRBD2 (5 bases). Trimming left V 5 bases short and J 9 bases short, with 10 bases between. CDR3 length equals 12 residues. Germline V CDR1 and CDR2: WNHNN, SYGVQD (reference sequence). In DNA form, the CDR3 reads TGCGCCAGCAGTTCAACCGGGAGGGAGCTGTTTTTT. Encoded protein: CASSSTGRELFF.

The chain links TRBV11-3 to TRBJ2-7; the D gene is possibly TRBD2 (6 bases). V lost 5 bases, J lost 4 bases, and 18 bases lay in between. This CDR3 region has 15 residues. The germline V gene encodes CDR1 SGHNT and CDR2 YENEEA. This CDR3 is CASSPGGGEDYEQYF. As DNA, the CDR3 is TGTGCCAGCAGCCCTGGGGGTGGGGAGGATTACGAGCAGTACTTC.

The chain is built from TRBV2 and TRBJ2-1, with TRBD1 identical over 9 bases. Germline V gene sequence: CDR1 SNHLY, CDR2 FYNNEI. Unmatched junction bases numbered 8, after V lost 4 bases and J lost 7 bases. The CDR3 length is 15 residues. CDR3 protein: CASSGGTGNGNEQFF. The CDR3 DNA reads TGTGCCAGCAGTGGGGGGACAGGGAACGGGAATGAGCAGTTCTTC.

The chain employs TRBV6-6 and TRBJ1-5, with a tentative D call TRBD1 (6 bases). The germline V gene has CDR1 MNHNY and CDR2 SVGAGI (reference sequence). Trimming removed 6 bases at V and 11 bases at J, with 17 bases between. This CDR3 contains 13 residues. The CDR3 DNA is TGTGCCAGCAGCCTCCCCGGGGGGCGAACCCAGCATTTT. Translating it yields CASSLPGGRTQHF.

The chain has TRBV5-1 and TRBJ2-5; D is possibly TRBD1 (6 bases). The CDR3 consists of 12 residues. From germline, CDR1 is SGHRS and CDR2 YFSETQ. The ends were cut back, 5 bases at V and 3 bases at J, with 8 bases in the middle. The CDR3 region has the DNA TGCGCCAGCAGTTGGACAGAAGAGACCCAGTACTTC. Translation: CASSWTEETQYF.

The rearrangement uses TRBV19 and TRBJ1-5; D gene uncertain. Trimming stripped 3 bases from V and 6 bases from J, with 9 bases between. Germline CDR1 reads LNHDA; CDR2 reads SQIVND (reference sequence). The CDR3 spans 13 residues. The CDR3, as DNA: TGTGCCAGTAGTATCGGGGTAGGTCAGCCCCAGCATTTT. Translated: CASSIGVGQPQHF.

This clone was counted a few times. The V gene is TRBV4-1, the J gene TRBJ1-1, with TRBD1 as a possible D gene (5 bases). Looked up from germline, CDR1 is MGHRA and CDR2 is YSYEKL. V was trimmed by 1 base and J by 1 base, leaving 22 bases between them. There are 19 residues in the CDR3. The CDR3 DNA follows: TGCGCCAGCAGCCAAGTGGGACTATTATCTAAGGACCCGAACACTGAAGCTTTCTTT. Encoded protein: CASSQVGLLSKDPNTEAFF.

CDR3 in amino acids: CASSLSHQTPLHF. CDR3 nucleotides: TGTGCCAGCAGCTTAAGCCATCAAACACCCCTCCACTTT. This chain links TRBV5-4 with TRBJ1-6; D is uncertain. The V end was cut by 2 bases, the J end by 11 bases, with 11 bases between. Germline lookup yields CDR1 SGHNT and CDR2 YYREEE (reference sequence). The CDR3 contains 13 residues.

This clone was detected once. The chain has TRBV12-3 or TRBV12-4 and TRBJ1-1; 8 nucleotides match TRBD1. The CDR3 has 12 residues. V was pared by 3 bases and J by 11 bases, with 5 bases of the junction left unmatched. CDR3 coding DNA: TGTGCCAGCAGTTTTGGACAGGGTTTGGCTTTCTTT. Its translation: CASSFGQGLAFF.

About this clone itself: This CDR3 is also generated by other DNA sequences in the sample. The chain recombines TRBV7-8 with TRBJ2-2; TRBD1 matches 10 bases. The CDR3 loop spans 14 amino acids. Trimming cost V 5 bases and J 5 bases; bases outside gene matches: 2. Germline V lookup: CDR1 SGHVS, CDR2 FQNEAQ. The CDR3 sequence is CASSLGQGTGELFF. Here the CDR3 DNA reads TGTGCCAGCAGCCTGGGACAGGGGACCGGGGAGCTGTTTTTT.

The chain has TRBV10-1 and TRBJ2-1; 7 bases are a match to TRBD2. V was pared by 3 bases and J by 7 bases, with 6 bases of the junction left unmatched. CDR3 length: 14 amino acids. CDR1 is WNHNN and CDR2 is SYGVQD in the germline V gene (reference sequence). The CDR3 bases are TGCGCCAGCAGTGATGGGGGGGTGGAAAATGAGCAGTTCTTC. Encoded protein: CASSDGGVENEQFF.

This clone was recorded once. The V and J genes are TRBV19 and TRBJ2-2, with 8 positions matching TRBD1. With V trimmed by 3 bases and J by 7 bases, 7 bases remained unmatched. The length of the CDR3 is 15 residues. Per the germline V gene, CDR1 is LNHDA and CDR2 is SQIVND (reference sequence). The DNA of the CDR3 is TGTGCCAGTAGTATCTGGACAGGGACGAACGGGGAGCTGTTTTTT. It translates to CASSIWTGTNGELFF.

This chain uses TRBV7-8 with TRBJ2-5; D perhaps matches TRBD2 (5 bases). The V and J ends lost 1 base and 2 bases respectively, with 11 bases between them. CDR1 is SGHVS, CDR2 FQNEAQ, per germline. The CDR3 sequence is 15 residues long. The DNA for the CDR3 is TGTGCCAGCAGCTTAGGAGCTGGCGGGCAAGAGACCCAGTACTTC. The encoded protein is CASSLGAGGQETQYF. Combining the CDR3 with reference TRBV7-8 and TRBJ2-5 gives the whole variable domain GAGVSQSPRYKVAKRGQDVALRCDPISGHVSLFWYQQALGQGPEFLTYFQNEAQLDKSGLPSDRFFAERPEGSVSTLKIQRTQQEDSAVYLCASSLGAGGQETQYFGPGTRLLVL.

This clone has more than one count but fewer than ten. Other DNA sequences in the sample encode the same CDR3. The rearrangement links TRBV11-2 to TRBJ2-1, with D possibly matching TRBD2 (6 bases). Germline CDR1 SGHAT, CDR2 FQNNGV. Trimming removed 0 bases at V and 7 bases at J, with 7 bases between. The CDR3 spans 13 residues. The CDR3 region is CASSLDRGNEQFF. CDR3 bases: TGTGCCAGCAGCTTAGATCGGGGGAATGAGCAGTTCTTC.

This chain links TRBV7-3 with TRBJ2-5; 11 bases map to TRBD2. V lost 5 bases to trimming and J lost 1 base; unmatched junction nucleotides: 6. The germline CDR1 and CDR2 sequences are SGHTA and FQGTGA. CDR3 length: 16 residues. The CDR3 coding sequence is TGTGCCAGCAGCCTACTAGCGGGGGTCCCCCAAGAGACCCAGTACTTC. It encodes CASSLLAGVPQETQYF.

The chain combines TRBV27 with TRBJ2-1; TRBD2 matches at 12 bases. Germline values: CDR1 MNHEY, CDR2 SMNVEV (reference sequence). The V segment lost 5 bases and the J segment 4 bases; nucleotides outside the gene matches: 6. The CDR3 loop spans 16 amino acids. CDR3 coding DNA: TGTGCCAGCAGTGCACAGACTAGCGGGGGTTACAATGAGCAGTTCTTC. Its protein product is CASSAQTSGGYNEQFF.

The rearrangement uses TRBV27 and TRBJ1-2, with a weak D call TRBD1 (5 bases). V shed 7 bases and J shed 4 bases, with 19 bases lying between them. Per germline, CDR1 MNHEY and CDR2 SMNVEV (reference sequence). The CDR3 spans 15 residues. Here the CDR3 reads CASKTGAANFYGYTF. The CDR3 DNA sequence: TGTGCCAGCAAAACTGGGGCAGCAAATTTCTATGGCTACACCTTC.

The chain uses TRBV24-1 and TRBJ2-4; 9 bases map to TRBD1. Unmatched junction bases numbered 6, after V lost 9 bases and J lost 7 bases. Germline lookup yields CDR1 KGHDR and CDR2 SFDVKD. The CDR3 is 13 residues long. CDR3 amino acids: CATEGTGSNIQYF. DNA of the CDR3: TGTGCCACCGAGGGGACAGGGTCGAACATTCAGTACTTC.

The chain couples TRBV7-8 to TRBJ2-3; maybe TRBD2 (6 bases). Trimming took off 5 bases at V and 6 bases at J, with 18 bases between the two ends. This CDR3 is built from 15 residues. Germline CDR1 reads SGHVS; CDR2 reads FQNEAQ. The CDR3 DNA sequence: TGTGCCAGCAGCCCCGGGACTGCTTGGCCCGATACGCAGTATTTT. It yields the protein CASSPGTAWPDTQYF.

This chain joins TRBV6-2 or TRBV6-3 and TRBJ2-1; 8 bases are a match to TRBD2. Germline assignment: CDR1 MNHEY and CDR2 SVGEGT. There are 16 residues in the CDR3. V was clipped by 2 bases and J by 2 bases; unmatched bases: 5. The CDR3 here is CASSYGAGVTYNEQFF. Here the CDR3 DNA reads TGTGCCAGCAGTTACGGAGCGGGGGTTACCTACAATGAGCAGTTCTTC.

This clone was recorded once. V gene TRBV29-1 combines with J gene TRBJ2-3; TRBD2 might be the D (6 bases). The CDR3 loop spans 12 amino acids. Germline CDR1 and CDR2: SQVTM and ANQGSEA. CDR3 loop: CTGGEQRGTQYF. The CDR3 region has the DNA TGCACCGGAGGGGAACAAAGAGGTACGCAGTATTTT.

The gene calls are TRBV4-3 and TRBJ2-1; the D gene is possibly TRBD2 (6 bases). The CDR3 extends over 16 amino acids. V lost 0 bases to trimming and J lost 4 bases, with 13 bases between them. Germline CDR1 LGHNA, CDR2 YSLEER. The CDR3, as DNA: TGCGCCAGCAGCCAAGATGTGGGGGGACGTTACAATGAGCAGTTCTTC. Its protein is CASSQDVGGRYNEQFF.